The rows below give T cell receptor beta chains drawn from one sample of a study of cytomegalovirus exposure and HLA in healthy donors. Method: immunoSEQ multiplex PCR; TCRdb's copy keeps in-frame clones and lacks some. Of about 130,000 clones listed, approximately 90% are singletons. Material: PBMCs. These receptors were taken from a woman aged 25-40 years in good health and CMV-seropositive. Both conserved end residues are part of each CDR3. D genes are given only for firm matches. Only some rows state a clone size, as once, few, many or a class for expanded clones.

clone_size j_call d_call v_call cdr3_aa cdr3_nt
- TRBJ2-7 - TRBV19 CASSNLGRGYEQYF TGTGCCAGTAGTAATCTAGGCCGGGGGTACGAGCAGTACTTC
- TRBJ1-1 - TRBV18 CASSYQGNTEAFF TGTGCCAGCTCTTACCAGGGGAACACTGAAGCTTTCTTT
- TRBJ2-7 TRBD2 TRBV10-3 CAISSLAGDEQYF TGTGCCATCAGTAGCTTAGCGGGAGATGAGCAGTACTTC
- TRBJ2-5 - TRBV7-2 CASSFYFETQYF TGTGCCAGCAGCTTTTACTTCGAGACCCAGTACTTC
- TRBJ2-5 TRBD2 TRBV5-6 CASSSTSGRKETQYF TGTGCCAGCAGCTCGACTAGCGGACGGAAAGAGACCCAGTACTTC
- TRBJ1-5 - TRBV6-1 CASRSLLYQPQHF TGTGCCAGCAGGTCCCTTCTGTATCAGCCCCAGCATTTT
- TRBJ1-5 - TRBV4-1 CASSQMKGLGGDNQPQHF TGCGCCAGCAGCCAAATGAAGGGCTTGGGGGGAGACAATCAGCCCCAGCATTTT
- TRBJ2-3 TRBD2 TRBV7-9 CASSLEGAGGPRTDTQYF TGTGCCAGCAGCTTAGAAGGAGCGGGAGGGCCCCGCACAGATACGCAGTATTTT
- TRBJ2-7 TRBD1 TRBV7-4 CASSLGLRGQPDYEQYF TGTGCCAGCAGCTTGGGATTGAGGGGACAGCCCGACTACGAGCAGTACTTC
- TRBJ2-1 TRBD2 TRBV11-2 CASSRAGGSNNEQFF TGTGCCAGCAGCCGAGCGGGAGGCTCTAACAATGAGCAGTTCTTC
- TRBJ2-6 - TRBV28 CASIPGVSGANVLTF TGTGCCAGCATCCCAGGGGTCTCTGGGGCCAACGTCCTGACTTTC
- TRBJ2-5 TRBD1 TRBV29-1 CSLLTGTDEETQYF TGCAGCTTACTGACCGGGACAGACGAAGAGACCCAGTACTTC
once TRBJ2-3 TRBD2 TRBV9 CASTLNGAGVDTQYF TGTGCCAGCACCCTGAATGGGGCGGGAGTCGATACGCAGTATTTT
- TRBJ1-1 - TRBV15 CATSRAGVTEAFF TGTGCCACCAGCAGAGCGGGGGTCACTGAAGCTTTCTTT
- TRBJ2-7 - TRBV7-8 CASSLGGGGAYEQYF TGTGCCAGCAGCTTAGGGGGCGGAGGGGCCTACGAGCAGTACTTC
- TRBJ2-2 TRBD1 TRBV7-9 CASRAVWTGPTGELFF TGTGCCAGCAGGGCGGTTTGGACAGGCCCCACCGGGGAGCTGTTTTTT
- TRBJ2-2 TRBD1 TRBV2 CASMSQGANTGELFF TGTGCCAGCATGTCCCAGGGGGCGAACACCGGGGAGCTGTTTTTT
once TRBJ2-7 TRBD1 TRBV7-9 CASSFRQGATYEQYF TGTGCCAGCAGCTTTCGACAGGGGGCCACGTACGAGCAGTACTTC
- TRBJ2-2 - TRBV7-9 CASSLSRAPGELFF TGTGCCAGCAGCTTATCGAGGGCCCCCGGGGAGCTGTTTTTT
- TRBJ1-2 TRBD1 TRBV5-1 CASSPGGQAEGYTF TGCGCCAGCAGCCCAGGAGGACAGGCTGAAGGCTACACCTTC
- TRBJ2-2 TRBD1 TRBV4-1 CASSQQGQGIDTGELFF TGCGCCAGCAGCCAACAGGGACAGGGTATCGACACCGGGGAGCTGTTTTTT
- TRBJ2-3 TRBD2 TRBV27 CASSPRTSGGAIDTQYF TGTGCCAGCAGTCCCAGGACTAGCGGGGGGGCCATAGATACGCAGTATTTT
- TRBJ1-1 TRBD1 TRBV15 CATSRGDRGTEAFF TGTGCCACCAGCAGAGGGGACAGGGGGACTGAAGCTTTCTTT
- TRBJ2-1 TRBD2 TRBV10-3 CAISPSSGTSYNEQFF TGTGCCATCAGTCCGTCTAGCGGGACCTCCTACAATGAGCAGTTCTTC
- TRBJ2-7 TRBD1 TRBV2 CASSLGMPGQGDYEQYF TGTGCCAGCAGTCTCGGAATGCCGGGACAGGGGGACTACGAGCAGTACTTC
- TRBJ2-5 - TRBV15 CATSTGLETQYF TGTGCCACCAGTACGGGACTAGAGACCCAGTACTTC
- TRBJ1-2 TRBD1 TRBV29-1 CSVVNQGEGYGYTF TGCAGCGTTGTAAACCAGGGGGAAGGGTATGGCTACACCTTC
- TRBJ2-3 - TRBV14 CASSQVGGTVADTQYF TGTGCCAGCAGCCAAGTTGGGGGGACAGTCGCAGATACGCAGTATTTT
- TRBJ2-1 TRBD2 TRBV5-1 CASSLLAGGRNEQFF TGCGCCAGCAGCTTACTAGCGGGAGGGCGAAATGAGCAGTTCTTC
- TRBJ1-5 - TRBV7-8 CASSPTFMTAYSNQPQHF TGTGCCAGCAGCCCTACATTTATGACAGCTTATAGCAATCAGCCCCAGCATTTT
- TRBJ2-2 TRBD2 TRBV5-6 CASAPGGNTGELFF TGTGCCAGCGCTCCGGGAGGGAACACCGGGGAGCTGTTTTTT
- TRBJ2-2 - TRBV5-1 CASSLDPGNGELFF TGCGCCAGCAGCTTGGATCCGGGGAACGGGGAGCTGTTTTTT
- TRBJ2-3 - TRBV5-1 CASSSILGTLADTQYF TGCGCCAGCAGCTCGATACTCGGTACTCTGGCAGATACGCAGTATTTT
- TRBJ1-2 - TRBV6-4 CASGSWSRLSYTF TGTGCCAGTGGGTCATGGTCTAGGTTAAGCTACACCTTC
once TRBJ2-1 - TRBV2 CASSGNEQFF TGTGCCAGCAGCGGGAATGAGCAGTTCTTC
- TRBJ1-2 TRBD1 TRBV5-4 CASSNRDRGQRGYTF TGTGCCAGCAGTAACCGGGACAGGGGGCAAAGAGGCTACACCTTC
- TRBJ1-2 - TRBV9 CASSVDAGSYTF TGTGCCAGCAGCGTAGATGCAGGGAGCTACACCTTC
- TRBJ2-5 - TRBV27 CASSLSTPQETQYF TGTGCCAGCAGTTTGAGTACTCCTCAAGAGACCCAGTACTTC
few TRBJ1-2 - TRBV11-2 CASSPRAGYGYTF TGTGCCAGCAGCCCCAGGGCTGGCTATGGCTACACCTTC
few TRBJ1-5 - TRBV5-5 CASSLGPLPNQPQHF TGTGCCAGCAGCTTGGGACCACTACCCAATCAGCCCCAGCATTTT
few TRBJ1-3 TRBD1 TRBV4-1 CASSQELGTGGIRNTIYF TGCGCCAGCAGCCAAGAACTAGGGACAGGGGGGATAAGAAACACCATATATTTT
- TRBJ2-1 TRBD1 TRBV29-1 CSVVDRGIYNEQFF TGCAGCGTTGTGGACAGGGGGATCTACAATGAGCAGTTCTTC